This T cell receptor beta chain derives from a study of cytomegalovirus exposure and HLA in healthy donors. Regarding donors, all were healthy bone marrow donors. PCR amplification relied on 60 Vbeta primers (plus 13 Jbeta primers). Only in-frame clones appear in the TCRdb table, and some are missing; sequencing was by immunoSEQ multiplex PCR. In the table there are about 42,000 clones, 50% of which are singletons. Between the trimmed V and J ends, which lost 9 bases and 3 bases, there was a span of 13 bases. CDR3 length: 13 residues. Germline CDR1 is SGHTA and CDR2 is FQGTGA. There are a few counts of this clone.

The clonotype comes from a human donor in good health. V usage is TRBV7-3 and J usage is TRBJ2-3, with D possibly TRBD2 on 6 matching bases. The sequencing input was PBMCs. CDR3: CASSRDLTDTQYF. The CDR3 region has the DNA TGTGCCAGTTCCCGGGACTTAACAGATACGCAGTATTTT.